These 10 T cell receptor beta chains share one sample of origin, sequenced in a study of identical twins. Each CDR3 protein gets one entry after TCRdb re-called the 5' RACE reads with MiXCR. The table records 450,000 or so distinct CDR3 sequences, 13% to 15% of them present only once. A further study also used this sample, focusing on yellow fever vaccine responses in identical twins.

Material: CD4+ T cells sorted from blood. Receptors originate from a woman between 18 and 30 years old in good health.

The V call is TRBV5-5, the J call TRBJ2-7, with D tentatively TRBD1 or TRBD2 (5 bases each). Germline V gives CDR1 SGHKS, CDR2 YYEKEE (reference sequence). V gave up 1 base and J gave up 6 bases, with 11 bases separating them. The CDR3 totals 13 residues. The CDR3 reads CASSLTGTAEQYF. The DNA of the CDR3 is TGTGCCAGCAGCTTGACCGGGACCGCCGAGCAGTACTTC.

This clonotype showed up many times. CDR3 residues: CASSPGRNSHEQYF. In nucleotides, the CDR3 is TGTGCCAGCAGTCCGGGACGAAATTCGCACGAGCAGTACTTC. The rearrangement uses TRBV28 and TRBJ2-7; D may match TRBD1 or TRBD2 (5 bases each). Trimming pared 5 bases from V and 5 bases from J, leaving 16 bases between. The CDR3 sequence is 14 residues long. Germline assignment: CDR1 MDHEN and CDR2 SYDVKM.

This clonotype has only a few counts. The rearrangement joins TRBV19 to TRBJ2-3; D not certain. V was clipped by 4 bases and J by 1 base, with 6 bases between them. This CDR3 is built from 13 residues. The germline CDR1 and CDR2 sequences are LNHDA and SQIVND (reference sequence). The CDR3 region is CASSKAGTDTQYF. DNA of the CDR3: TGTGCCAGTAGTAAGGCGGGCACAGATACGCAGTATTTT.

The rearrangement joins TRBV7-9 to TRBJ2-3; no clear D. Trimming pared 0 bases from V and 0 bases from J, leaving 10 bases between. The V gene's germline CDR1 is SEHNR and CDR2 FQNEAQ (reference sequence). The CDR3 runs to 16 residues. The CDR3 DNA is TGTGCCAGCAGCTTAGCCAGTGCGGATAGCACAGATACGCAGTATTTT. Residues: CASSLASADSTDTQYF.

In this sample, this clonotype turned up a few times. CDR3 amino acids: CASSGVAGGLTGELFF. The CDR3 DNA is TGTGCCAGCAGCGGAGTAGCGGGGGGGCTCACCGGGGAGCTGTTTTTT. The V gene is TRBV9, the J gene TRBJ2-2; 11 bases align to TRBD2. This CDR3 spans 16 amino acids. V shed 3 bases, J shed 4 bases, and the junction held 5 bases outside the gene matches. Germline CDR1 SGDLS, CDR2 YYNGEE.

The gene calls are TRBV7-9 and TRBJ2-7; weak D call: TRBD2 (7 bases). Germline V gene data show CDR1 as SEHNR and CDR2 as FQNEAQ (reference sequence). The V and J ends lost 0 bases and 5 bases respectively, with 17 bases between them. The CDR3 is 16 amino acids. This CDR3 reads CASSLARGGSHHEQYF. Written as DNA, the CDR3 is TGTGCCAGCAGCTTAGCGAGGGGGGGTTCCCACCACGAGCAGTACTTC.

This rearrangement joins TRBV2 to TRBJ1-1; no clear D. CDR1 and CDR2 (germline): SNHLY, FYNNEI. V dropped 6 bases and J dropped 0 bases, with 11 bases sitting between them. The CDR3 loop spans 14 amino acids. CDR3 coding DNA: TGTGCCAGCAGGTCTGGCCGGATGAACACTGAAGCTTTCTTT. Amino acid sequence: CASRSGRMNTEAFF.

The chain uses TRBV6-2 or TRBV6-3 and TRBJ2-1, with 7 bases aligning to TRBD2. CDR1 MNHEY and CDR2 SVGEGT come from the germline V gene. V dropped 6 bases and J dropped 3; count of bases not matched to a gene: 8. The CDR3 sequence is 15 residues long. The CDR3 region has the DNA TGTGCCAGCAGGAAAGCGGGAAGTTTCTACAATGAGCAGTTCTTC. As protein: CASRKAGSFYNEQFF.

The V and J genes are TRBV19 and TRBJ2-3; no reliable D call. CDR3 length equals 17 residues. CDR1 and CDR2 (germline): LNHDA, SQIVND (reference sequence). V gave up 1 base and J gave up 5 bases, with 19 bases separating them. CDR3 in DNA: TGTGCCAGTAGTATAGCCCTCGTCGGCCTAAGGAAAGATACGCAGTATTTT. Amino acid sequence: CASSIALVGLRKDTQYF.

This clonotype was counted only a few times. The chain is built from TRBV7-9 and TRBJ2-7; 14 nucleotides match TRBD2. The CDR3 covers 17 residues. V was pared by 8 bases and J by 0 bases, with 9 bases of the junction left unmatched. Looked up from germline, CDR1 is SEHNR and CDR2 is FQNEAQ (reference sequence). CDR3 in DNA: TGTGCCAGCTTTTGGTCCGGGACTAGCGGGAGCTCCTACGAGCAGTACTTC. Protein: CASFWSGTSGSSYEQYF.